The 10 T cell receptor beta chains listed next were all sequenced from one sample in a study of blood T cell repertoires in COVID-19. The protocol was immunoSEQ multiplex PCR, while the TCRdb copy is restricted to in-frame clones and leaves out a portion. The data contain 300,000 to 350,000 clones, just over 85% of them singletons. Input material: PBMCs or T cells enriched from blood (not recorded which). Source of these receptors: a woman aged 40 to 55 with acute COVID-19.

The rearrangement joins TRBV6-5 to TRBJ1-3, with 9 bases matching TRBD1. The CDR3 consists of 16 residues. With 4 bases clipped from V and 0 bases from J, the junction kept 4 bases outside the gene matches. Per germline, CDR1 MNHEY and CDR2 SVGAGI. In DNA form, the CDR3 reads TGTGCCAGCAGTTCGGACAGGGGCTTCTCTGGAAACACCATATATTTT. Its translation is CASSSDRGFSGNTIYF.

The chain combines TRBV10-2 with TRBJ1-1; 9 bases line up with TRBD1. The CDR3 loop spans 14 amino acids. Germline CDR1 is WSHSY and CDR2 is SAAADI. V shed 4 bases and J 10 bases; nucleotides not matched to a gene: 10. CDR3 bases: TGCGCCAGCAGTGGGGGACAGGGTACGCCAATAGCTTTCTTT. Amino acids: CASSGGQGTPIAFF.

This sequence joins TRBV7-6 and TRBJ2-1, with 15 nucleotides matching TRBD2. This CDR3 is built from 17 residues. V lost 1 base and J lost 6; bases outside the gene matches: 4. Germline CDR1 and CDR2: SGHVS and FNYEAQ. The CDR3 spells CASSLGRGLAGGNEQFF. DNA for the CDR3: TGTGCCAGCAGCTTAGGTCGGGGACTAGCGGGAGGCAATGAGCAGTTCTTC.

The CDR3 here is CASGLRPGGTGGNQPQHF. CDR3 coding DNA: TGTGCTAGTGGTTTGCGTCCAGGGGGGACGGGAGGCAATCAGCCCCAGCATTTT. The chain carries TRBV12-5 and TRBJ1-5; 7 bases are a match to TRBD1. CDR3 length equals 18 residues. V lost 2 bases to trimming and J lost 2 bases; unmatched junction nucleotides: 12. Looked up from germline, CDR1 is LGHNT and CDR2 is FRNRAP.

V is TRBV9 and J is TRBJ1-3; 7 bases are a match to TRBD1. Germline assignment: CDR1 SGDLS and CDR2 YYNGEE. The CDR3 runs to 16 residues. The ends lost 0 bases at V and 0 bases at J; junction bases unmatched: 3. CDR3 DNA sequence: TGTGCCAGCAGCGTAGATTGGGACAGCTCTGGAAACACCATATATTTT. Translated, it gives CASSVDWDSSGNTIYF.

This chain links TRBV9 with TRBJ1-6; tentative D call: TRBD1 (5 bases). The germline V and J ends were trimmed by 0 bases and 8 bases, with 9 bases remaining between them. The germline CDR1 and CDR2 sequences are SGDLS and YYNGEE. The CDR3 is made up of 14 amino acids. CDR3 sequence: CASSVDRSYSPLHF. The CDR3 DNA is TGTGCCAGCAGCGTAGACAGGTCCTATTCACCCCTCCACTTT.

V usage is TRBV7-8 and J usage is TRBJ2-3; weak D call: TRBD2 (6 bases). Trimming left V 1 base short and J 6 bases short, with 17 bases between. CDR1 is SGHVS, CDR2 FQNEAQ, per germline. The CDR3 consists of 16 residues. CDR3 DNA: TGTGCCAGCAGCTTAGTTTCCAGACTAGTCAGTGATACGCAGTATTTT. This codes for CASSLVSRLVSDTQYF.

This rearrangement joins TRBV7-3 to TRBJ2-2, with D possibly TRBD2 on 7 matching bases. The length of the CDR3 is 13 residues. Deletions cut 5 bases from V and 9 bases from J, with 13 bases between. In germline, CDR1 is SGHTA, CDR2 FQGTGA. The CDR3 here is CASSLGGERELFF. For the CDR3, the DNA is TGTGCCAGCAGCCTAGGGGGGGAAAGGGAGCTGTTTTTT.

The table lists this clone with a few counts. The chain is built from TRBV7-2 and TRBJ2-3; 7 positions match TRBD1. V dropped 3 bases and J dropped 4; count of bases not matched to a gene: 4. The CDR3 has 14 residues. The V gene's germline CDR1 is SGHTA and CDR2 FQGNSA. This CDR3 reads CASSFNRGADTQYF. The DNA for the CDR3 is TGTGCCAGCAGCTTCAACAGGGGCGCAGATACGCAGTATTTT.

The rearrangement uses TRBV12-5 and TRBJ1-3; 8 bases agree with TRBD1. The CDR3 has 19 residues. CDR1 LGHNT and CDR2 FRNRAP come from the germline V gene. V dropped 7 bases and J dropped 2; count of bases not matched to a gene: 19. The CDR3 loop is CASAPSAGGLLGAGNTIYF. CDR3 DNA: TGTGCTAGTGCCCCCTCCGCAGGGGGCTTACTAGGGGCTGGAAACACCATATATTTT.